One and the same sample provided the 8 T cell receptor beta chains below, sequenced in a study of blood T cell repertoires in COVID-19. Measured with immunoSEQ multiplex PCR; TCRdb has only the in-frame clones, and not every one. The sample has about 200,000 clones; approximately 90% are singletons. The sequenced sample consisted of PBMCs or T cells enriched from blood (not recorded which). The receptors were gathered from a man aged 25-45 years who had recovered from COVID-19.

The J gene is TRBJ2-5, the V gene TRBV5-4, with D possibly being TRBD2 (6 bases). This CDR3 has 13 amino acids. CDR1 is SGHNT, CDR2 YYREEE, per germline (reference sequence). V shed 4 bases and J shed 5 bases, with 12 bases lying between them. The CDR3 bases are TGTGCCAGCAGCCGGGGTGGGGGGGAGACCCAGTACTTC. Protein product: CASSRGGGETQYF.

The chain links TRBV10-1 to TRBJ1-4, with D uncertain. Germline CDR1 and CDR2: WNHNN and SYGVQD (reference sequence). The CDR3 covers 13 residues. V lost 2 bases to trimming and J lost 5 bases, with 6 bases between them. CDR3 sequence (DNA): TGCGCCAGCAGTGAGGGCGGGAATGAAAAACTGTTTTTT. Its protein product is CASSEGGNEKLFF.

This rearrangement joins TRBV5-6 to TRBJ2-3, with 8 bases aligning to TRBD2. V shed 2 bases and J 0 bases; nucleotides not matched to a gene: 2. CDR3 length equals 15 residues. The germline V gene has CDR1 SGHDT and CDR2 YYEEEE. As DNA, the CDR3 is TGTGCCAGCAGCTTTCTAGCGGGCAGCACAGATACGCAGTATTTT. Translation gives CASSFLAGSTDTQYF.

CDR3 DNA: TGTGCCAGCAGTGGACGGGGTTCCTACGAGCAGTACTTC. Its translation: CASSGRGSYEQYF. J is TRBJ2-7 and V is TRBV3-1 (or the pseudogene TRBV3-2); tentative D call: TRBD2 (5 bases). V lost 6 bases to trimming and J lost 1 base, with 10 bases between them. Germline loops: CDR1 LGHDT, CDR2 YNNKEL (reference sequence). This CDR3 region has 13 residues.

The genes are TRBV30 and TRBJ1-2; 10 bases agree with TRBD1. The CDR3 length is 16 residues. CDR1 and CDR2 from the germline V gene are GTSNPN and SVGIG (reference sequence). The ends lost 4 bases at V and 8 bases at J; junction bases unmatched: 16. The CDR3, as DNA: TGTGCCTGGACGGGCCGTCCCGGGACAGGGGCTGGAGGCTACACCTTC. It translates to CAWTGRPGTGAGGYTF.

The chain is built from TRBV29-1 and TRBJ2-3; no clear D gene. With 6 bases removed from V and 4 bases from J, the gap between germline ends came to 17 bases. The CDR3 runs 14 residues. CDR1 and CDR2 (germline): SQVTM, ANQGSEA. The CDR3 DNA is TGCAGCGTCCTTGGCGGCCGCGGAGCAGATACGCAGTATTTT. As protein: CSVLGGRGADTQYF.

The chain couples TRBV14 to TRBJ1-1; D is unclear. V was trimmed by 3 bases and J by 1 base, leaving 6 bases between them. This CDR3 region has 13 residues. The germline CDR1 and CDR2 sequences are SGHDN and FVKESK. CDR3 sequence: CASSQSPNTEAFF. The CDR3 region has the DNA TGTGCCAGCAGCCAGTCTCCGAACACTGAAGCTTTCTTT.

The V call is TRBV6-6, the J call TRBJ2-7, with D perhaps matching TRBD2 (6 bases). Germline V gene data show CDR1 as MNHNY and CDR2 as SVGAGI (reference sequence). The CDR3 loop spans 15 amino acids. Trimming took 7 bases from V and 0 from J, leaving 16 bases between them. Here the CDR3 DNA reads TGTGCCAGCAACGATCCCGGGGGAGTCTCCTACGAGCAGTACTTC. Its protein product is CASNDPGGVSYEQYF.